This is a list of T cell receptor beta chains from one sample in a study of T cell responses to AZD1222 COVID-19 vaccine. Some clones are missing from TCRdb's copy, which holds only in-frame ones; the method was immunoSEQ multiplex PCR. Among roughly 170,000 clones listed, approximately 86% were seen once. The source material was peripheral blood, sampled on day 0 of AZD1222 vaccination. The receptors stem from an adult in good health. Both conserved end residues are part of each CDR3. Fields, in order: V gene, clone size, J gene, D gene, CDR3 DNA, CDR3 protein. The D gene is left open where the match is weak. Only some rows state a clone size, as once, few, many or a class for expanded clones.

TRBV9,NA,TRBJ2-7,NA,TGTGCCAGCAGCGGCCGGGACACCACCCTGTACTTC,CASSGRDTTLYF
TRBV29-1,NA,TRBJ1-1,TRBD1,TGCAGCGTTAACAGGGGATGGGCGAACACTGAAGCTTTCTTT,CSVNRGWANTEAFF
TRBV28,NA,TRBJ1-4,NA,TGTGCCAGCGGGAGGTACGAAAAACTGTTTTTT,CASGRYEKLFF
TRBV6-5,NA,TRBJ1-5,NA,TGTGCCAGCAGTTACTCGGGAGGTCCCAATCAGCCCCAGCATTTT,CASSYSGGPNQPQHF
TRBV18,NA,TRBJ2-1,NA,TGTGCCAGCTCACCGTCCCGACCTAGACAGAGGGACAATGAGCAGTTCTTC,CASSPSRPRQRDNEQFF
TRBV4-2,NA,TRBJ1-5,NA,TGTGCCAGCAGCCAAGATAGTGGGGGGAAGGATCAGCCCCAGCATTTT,CASSQDSGGKDQPQHF
TRBV28,few,TRBJ2-2,TRBD1,TGTGCCAGCAGACAGGGGACGAACACCGGGGAGCTGTTTTTT,CASRQGTNTGELFF
TRBV6-1,few,TRBJ2-1,NA,TGTGCCAGCAGTGAGATCGGTTGGCAGTTCTTC,CASSEIGWQFF
TRBV6-2/TRBV6-3,NA,TRBJ1-2,NA,TGTGCCAGCAGTTCCCCCCAGGCCTTCTATGGCTACACCTTC,CASSSPQAFYGYTF
TRBV5-3,few,TRBJ2-2,NA,TGTGCCAGAAGCTTGGGCGGCGGTAACAACACCGGGGAGCTGTTTTTT,CARSLGGGNNTGELFF
TRBV5-6,NA,TRBJ2-3,NA,TGTGCCAGCAGCTTTGCGAGCACAGATACGCAGTATTTT,CASSFASTDTQYF
TRBV5-6,NA,TRBJ2-2,NA,TGTGCCAGCAGCCCTGGAGCGAGAGGGCGGACCGGGGAGCTGTTTTTT,CASSPGARGRTGELFF
TRBV9,few,TRBJ2-1,TRBD2,TGTGCCAGCAGCGACGTAGCGGGGGGGTACGGTGAGCAGTTCTTC,CASSDVAGGYGEQFF
TRBV12-3/TRBV12-4,NA,TRBJ2-3,NA,TGTGCCAGCAGGTACGGCACAGATACGCAGTATTTT,CASRYGTDTQYF
TRBV29-1,NA,TRBJ1-1,NA,TGCAGCGTTGAACAGGGATATGGCACTGAAGCTTTCTTT,CSVEQGYGTEAFF
TRBV19,once,TRBJ1-5,TRBD1,TGTGCCAGTAGTCCCCGGACAGGGGGCGATTATCGCTATAGCAATCAGCCCCAGCATTTT,CASSPRTGGDYRYSNQPQHF
TRBV9,NA,TRBJ2-2,NA,TGTGCCAGCAGCGGATCCCATCCCGACACCGGGGAGCTGTTTTTT,CASSGSHPDTGELFF
TRBV12-3/TRBV12-4,NA,TRBJ1-1,NA,TGTGCCAGCAGTCATGGGAGAGGAACTGAAGCTTTCTTT,CASSHGRGTEAFF
TRBV7-2,once,TRBJ2-5,NA,TGTGCCAGCAGCTTGGGGGGGCACTCGAGAGAGACCCAGTACTTC,CASSLGGHSRETQYF
TRBV27,NA,TRBJ1-1,TRBD1,TGTGCCAGCAGTCGAGTGGGGACAGGGAATCGAGCTTTCTTT,CASSRVGTGNRAFF
TRBV6-5,NA,TRBJ1-1,TRBD1,TGTGCCAGCAGCCGGGACAGGGGGGGCACTGAAGCTTTCTTT,CASSRDRGGTEAFF
TRBV28,NA,TRBJ1-1,NA,TGTGCCACCGGAGGGTATACAGGGAACACTGAAGCTTTCTTT,CATGGYTGNTEAFF
TRBV5-8,NA,TRBJ2-2,TRBD1,TGTGCCAGCAGCTTGGACGAGAAAATCCGGGACAGGGGCACCGGGGAGCTGTTTTTT,CASSLDEKIRDRGTGELFF
TRBV28,NA,TRBJ1-3,NA,TGTGCCAGCAGTCCCCTGCCTTACTCGGGGGATGGCGACACCATATATTTT,CASSPLPYSGDGDTIYF
TRBV11-2,NA,TRBJ2-7,TRBD1,TGTGCCAGCCGCACCTGGACAGGGACCTACGAGCAGTACTTC,CASRTWTGTYEQYF
TRBV5-4,once,TRBJ2-7,NA,TGTGCCAGCAGCTTGGCAGGAGGCGCCTACGAGCAGTACTTC,CASSLAGGAYEQYF
TRBV19,NA,TRBJ1-3,TRBD1,TGTGCCAGTAGTTCGGGACAGGGAGAAACTGGAAACACCATATATTTT,CASSSGQGETGNTIYF
TRBV28,NA,TRBJ2-7,NA,TGTGCCAGCAGTTTACTACCTGAGGACTACGAGCAGTACTTC,CASSLLPEDYEQYF
TRBV4-1,NA,TRBJ2-7,TRBD2,TGCGCCAGCAGCCAGGCGACTAGCGGGGCGTTCAGCTTTTACGAGCAGTACTTC,CASSQATSGAFSFYEQYF
TRBV14,NA,TRBJ1-1,NA,TGTGCCAGCAGCCAAGAGGATTTCCCGGGGTTGAGGATGAACACTGAAGCTTTCTTT,CASSQEDFPGLRMNTEAFF
TRBV19,NA,TRBJ2-5,NA,TGTGCCAGTAGTACTTTAATGGGACGGATGGGGGGAGAGACCCAGTACTTC,CASSTLMGRMGGETQYF
TRBV20-1,NA,TRBJ2-7,NA,TGCAGTGCTAGTCCAGATCCCTACGAGCAGTACTTC,CSASPDPYEQYF